One and the same sample provided the 18 T cell receptor beta chains below, sequenced in a study of blood T cell repertoires in COVID-19. Assay used: immunoSEQ multiplex PCR; TCRdb lists only in-frame clones, some missing. The sample comprises nearly 250,000 clones, about 80% of which are singletons, and around 1.8% rests with the top ten. The sequenced sample was peripheral blood. These receptors were taken from a woman aged 80 or older with acute or convalescent COVID-19.

The V gene is TRBV3-1 (or the pseudogene TRBV3-2), the J gene TRBJ1-5; 10 bases agree with TRBD1. V lost 0 bases to trimming and J lost 0 bases; unmatched junction nucleotides: 8. CDR1 is LGHDT and CDR2 is YNNKEL in the germline V gene (reference sequence). This CDR3 is 19 amino acids long. CDR3 bases: TGTGCCAGCAGCCAAGAGGGACAGGGGCGCGTGGATAGCAATCAGCCCCAGCATTTT. As protein: CASSQEGQGRVDSNQPQHF.

The chain recombines TRBV7-8 with TRBJ2-2; D unclear. The CDR3 contains 15 residues. Trimming removed 5 bases from V and 2 bases from J, with 12 bases in between. Germline CDR1 is SGHVS and CDR2 is FQNEAQ. CDR3 DNA sequence: TGTGCCAGCAGCCCTCGTTGGCAAAACACCGGGGAGCTGTTTTTT. Amino acid sequence: CASSPRWQNTGELFF.

V usage is TRBV6-5 and J usage is TRBJ2-7; 8 bases are a match to TRBD1. Germline V gene lookup returns CDR1 MNHEY and CDR2 SVGAGI. The ends lost 6 bases at V and 2 bases at J; junction bases unmatched: 6. This CDR3 spans 14 amino acids. Here the CDR3 reads CASRGEQGAYEQYF. The CDR3 DNA follows: TGTGCCAGCAGGGGGGAACAGGGGGCCTACGAGCAGTACTTC.

V is TRBV18 and J is TRBJ2-3; 7 bases align to TRBD2. The J segment lost 6 bases and the V segment lost 2 bases, leaving 5 bases of the junction unmatched. CDR3 length equals 14 residues. Looked up from germline, CDR1 is KGHSH and CDR2 is LQKENI. CDR3 protein: CASSPGTNRDTQYF. CDR3 nucleotides: TGTGCCAGCTCACCAGGGACTAACAGGGATACGCAGTATTTT.

This chain connects TRBV15 to TRBJ2-1; 9 bases align to TRBD2. The CDR3 is 16 residues long. The germline gives CDR1 LNHNV, CDR2 YYDKDF (reference sequence). After removal of 4 bases from V and 7 bases from J, the junction contained 11 bases not matched to a gene. For the CDR3, the DNA is TGTGCCACCAGCATTCCCCCGGGACTAGCAAGAAATGAGCAGTTCTTC. This translates into CATSIPPGLARNEQFF.

The genes are TRBV5-1 and TRBJ2-3, with a possible D match to TRBD1 (6 bases). The V end was cut by 4 bases, the J end by 0 bases, with 15 bases between. Germline V lookup: CDR1 SGHRS, CDR2 YFSETQ. CDR3 length equals 16 residues. The CDR3 coding sequence is TGCGCCAGCAGCCGTAACAGGGAAACTAGCACAGATACGCAGTATTTT. Translation gives CASSRNRETSTDTQYF.

The rearrangement links TRBV10-3 to TRBJ2-3; TRBD2 might be the D (5 bases). The CDR3 runs to 13 residues. V shed 10 bases and J shed 4 bases, with 15 bases lying between them. The germline gives CDR1 ENHRY, CDR2 SYGVKD. The CDR3 protein is CATQAAPPDTQYF. The CDR3 DNA reads as TGTGCCACACAAGCGGCACCCCCAGATACGCAGTATTTT.

This chain uses TRBV5-4 with TRBJ1-2, with 9 positions matching TRBD1. The V segment lost 3 bases and the J segment 5 bases; nucleotides outside the gene matches: 5. The CDR3 consists of 14 residues. CDR1 and CDR2 from the germline V gene are SGHNT and YYREEE (reference sequence). In DNA form, the CDR3 reads TGTGCCAGCAGCTCCACCGGGACAGGGTATGGCTACACCTTC. This sequence encodes CASSSTGTGYGYTF. The whole variable domain, remainder taken from reference TRBV5-4 and TRBJ1-2, is ETGVTQSPTHLIKTRGQQVTLRCSSQSGHNTVSWYQQALGQGPQFIFQYYREEENGRGNFPPRFSGLQFPNYSSELNVNALELDDSALYLCASSSTGTGYGYTFGSGTRLTVV.

CDR3 in amino acids: CASRPGSNQPQHF. The DNA for the CDR3 is TGTGCCAGCAGGCCAGGGAGCAATCAGCCCCAGCATTTT. The chain uses TRBV7-8 and TRBJ1-5; D is perhaps TRBD1 (5 bases). CDR3 length equals 13 residues. Trimming shortened V by 6 bases and J by 1 base, and 7 bases separated the two germline ends. Germline V gives CDR1 SGHVS, CDR2 FQNEAQ.

This chain links TRBV5-1 with TRBJ2-1; D unclear. With 5 bases removed from V and 3 bases from J, the gap between germline ends came to 9 bases. This CDR3 has 13 amino acids. Germline CDR1 reads SGHRS; CDR2 reads YFSETQ. The CDR3 here is CASSGQYYNEQFF. The CDR3 nucleotides are TGCGCCAGCAGTGGTCAGTACTACAATGAGCAGTTCTTC.

The V gene is TRBV7-3, the J gene TRBJ1-3; 10 bases align to TRBD1. The CDR3 is 13 amino acids. Unmatched junction bases numbered 2, after V lost 5 bases and J lost 7 bases. Germline assignment: CDR1 SGHTA and CDR2 FQGTGA. The CDR3 sequence is CASSQGQGNTIYF. The CDR3 DNA reads TGTGCCAGCAGCCAGGGACAGGGGAACACCATATATTTT.

This chain uses TRBV2 with TRBJ1-2, with a weak D call TRBD1 (5 bases). This CDR3 has 15 amino acids. The V end was cut by 5 bases, the J end by 1 base, with 14 bases between. Germline CDR1 is SNHLY and CDR2 is FYNNEI. The CDR3 DNA follows: TGTGCCAGCAGTTATACAGACAGCCTTAACTATGGCTACACCTTC. This sequence encodes CASSYTDSLNYGYTF.

The chain employs TRBV6-2 or TRBV6-3 and TRBJ2-2, with a possible D match to TRBD1 (6 bases). The CDR3 contains 17 residues. V gave up 4 bases and J gave up 0 bases, with 15 bases separating them. Looked up from germline, CDR1 is MNHEY and CDR2 is SVGEGT. CDR3 DNA: TGTGCCAGCAGTTCTCTTTTATGGACAGCGAACACCGGGGAGCTGTTTTTT. Amino acid sequence: CASSSLLWTANTGELFF.

The chain carries TRBV30 and TRBJ2-3; 9 positions agree with TRBD1. CDR3 length equals 14 residues. CDR1 is GTSNPN, CDR2 SVGIG, per germline (reference sequence). The V gene end was trimmed by 1 base and the J gene end by 4 bases; junction bases not matched to a gene: 3. The DNA of the CDR3 is TGTGCCTGGAGTGCAACAGGGGGCGCAGATACGCAGTATTTT. Translation: CAWSATGGADTQYF.

This clone is a singleton in its sample. The chain is built from TRBV9 and TRBJ2-1; TRBD1 matches at 8 bases. The germline V gene has CDR1 SGDLS and CDR2 YYNGEE. The junction had 9 bases not matched to a gene; V was cut back by 4 bases and J by 6 bases. The CDR3 covers 15 residues. CDR3 in amino acids: CASSSGQGSLNEQFF. The CDR3 DNA reads as TGTGCCAGCAGCTCCGGACAGGGCTCGCTCAATGAGCAGTTCTTC.

CDR3: CASSPDSLSGNTIYF. The CDR3 nucleotides are TGTGCCAGCTCACCAGACAGCCTCTCTGGAAACACCATATATTTT. The chain is built from TRBV18 and TRBJ1-3, with D possibly TRBD1 on 5 matching bases. Trimming pared 2 bases from V and 0 bases from J, leaving 8 bases between. The germline gives CDR1 KGHSH, CDR2 LQKENI. The CDR3 is 15 residues long.

The chain couples TRBV19 to TRBJ1-1; D not certain. The CDR3 runs to 13 residues. The V gene's germline CDR1 is LNHDA and CDR2 SQIVND (reference sequence). With 7 bases removed from V and 0 bases from J, the gap between germline ends came to 9 bases. The CDR3 region is CASTEAMNTEAFF. The CDR3 coding sequence is TGTGCCAGTACGGAAGCGATGAACACTGAAGCTTTCTTT.

The V gene is TRBV5-4, the J gene TRBJ1-1; D gene ambiguous. This CDR3 comprises 14 residues. Germline CDR1 reads SGHNT; CDR2 reads YYREEE (reference sequence). V dropped 0 bases and J dropped 0 bases, with 6 bases sitting between them. The CDR3 nucleotides are TGTGCCAGCAGCTTGGGGCCCATGAACACTGAAGCTTTCTTT. It codes for CASSLGPMNTEAFF.